These 13 T cell receptor beta chains were sequenced from one sample in a study of PD-1 blockade in classical Hodgkin lymphoma. The data were produced by immunoSEQ multiplex PCR, yet TCRdb's version contains in-frame clones alone and is incomplete. The sample records 20,000 to 25,000 clones, over 65% being singletons. Documented time point: cycle 4 day 1 (C4D1), after more than 5 weeks of nivolumab. Following autologous stem cell transplantation, relapse occurred in every patient, and exposure to brentuximab vedotin varied. The sample here was peripheral blood mononuclear cells (PBMCs), taken before the fourth cycle of nivolumab. All receptors derive from a human donor with classical Hodgkin lymphoma.

The chain combines TRBV30 with TRBJ1-5; no definite D call. Looked up from germline, CDR1 is GTSNPN and CDR2 is SVGIG (reference sequence). The CDR3 has 15 residues. Trimming took off 0 bases at V and 0 bases at J, with 9 bases between the two ends. DNA for the CDR3: TGTGCCTGGAGTGTACCAGACTATAGCAATCAGCCCCAGCATTTT. Its protein product is CAWSVPDYSNQPQHF.

The V call is TRBV5-5, the J call TRBJ1-2; a possible D gene is TRBD1 (5 bases). Trimming removed 1 base from V and 5 bases from J, with 15 bases in between. Germline CDR1 is SGHKS and CDR2 is YYEKEE (reference sequence). The CDR3 contains 15 residues. The CDR3 DNA is TGTGCCAGCAGCTTGAGCACGGGGGGAAATTATGGCTACACCTTC. Translated: CASSLSTGGNYGYTF. The whole variable domain, filled in from reference TRBV5-5 and TRBJ1-2, reads DAGVTQSPTHLIKTRGQQVTLRCSPISGHKSVSWYQQVLGQGPQFIFQYYEKEERGRGNFPDRFSARQFPNYSSELNVNALLLGDSALYLCASSLSTGGNYGYTFGSGTRLTVV.

The chain joins TRBV11-2 to TRBJ2-5; no clear D. V lost 2 bases and J 6 bases, leaving 7 bases between the germline ends. The CDR3 covers 12 residues. Germline CDR1 SGHAT, CDR2 FQNNGV. CDR3 DNA sequence: TGTGCCAGCAGCTTATACGAACAGACCCAGTACTTC. Encoded protein: CASSLYEQTQYF. The variable domain in full, completed from reference TRBV11-2 and TRBJ2-5, reads EAGVAQSPRYKIIEKRQSVAFWCNPISGHATLYWYQQILGQGPKLLIQFQNNGVVDDSQLPKDRFSAERLKGVDSTLKIQPAKLEDSAVYLCASSLYEQTQYFGPGTRLLVL.

CDR3 in amino acids: CASSAGGAGKYEQYF. Written as DNA, the CDR3 is TGTGCCAGCAGTGCAGGGGGGGCCGGAAAATACGAGCAGTACTTC. The chain employs TRBV25-1 and TRBJ2-7; D assignment may be TRBD1 or TRBD2 (7 bases each). The CDR3 length is 15 residues. V lost 4 bases and J lost 4, with 17 bases in between. Germline CDR1 is MGHDK and CDR2 is SYGVNS.

The gene calls are TRBV6-5 and TRBJ2-7, with a weak D call TRBD1 (6 bases). Germline V gene data show CDR1 as MNHEY and CDR2 as SVGAGI. The CDR3 covers 13 residues. Trimming cost V 2 bases and J 5 bases, with 10 bases left between them. For the CDR3, the DNA is TGTGCCAGCAGTTACGTACAGGGCCACGAGCAGTACTTC. Protein product: CASSYVQGHEQYF.

V and J are TRBV19 and TRBJ1-1; TRBD1 matches at 11 bases. The CDR3 spans 14 residues. CDR1 is LNHDA, CDR2 SQIVND, per germline (reference sequence). J was trimmed by 1 base and V by 9 bases; bases with no gene match: 4. CDR3 bases: TGTGCCAGCACCGGGACAGGGGGGAACACTGAAGCTTTCTTT. Amino acids: CASTGTGGNTEAFF.

V usage is TRBV11-2 and J usage is TRBJ2-7; 8 bases are shared with TRBD1. CDR3 length equals 12 residues. Germline-derived CDR1 and CDR2 are SGHAT and FQNNGV. V shed 7 bases, J shed 4 bases, and the junction held 3 bases outside the gene matches. CDR3 in DNA: TGTGCCAGCACCCGACAGGGGTACGAGCAGTACTTC. Translating gives CASTRQGYEQYF.

The gene calls are TRBV29-1 and TRBJ1-1, with D maybe TRBD1 (6 bases). Per the germline V gene, CDR1 is SQVTM and CDR2 is ANQGSEA. V lost 4 bases and J 4 bases, leaving 13 bases between the germline ends. The CDR3 totals 13 residues. CDR3 sequence (DNA): TGCAGCGTTGCGAGGGGAGGGGGCACTGAAGCTTTCTTT. The encoded protein is CSVARGGGTEAFF. Complete variable domain (other parts from reference TRBV29-1 and TRBJ1-1): SAVISQKPSRDICQRGTSLTIQCQVDSQVTMMFWYRQQPGQSLTLIATANQGSEATYESGFVIDKFPISRPNLTFSTLTVSNMSPEDSSIYLCSVARGGGTEAFFGQGTRLTVV.

This chain connects TRBV5-1 to TRBJ2-5, with a weak D call TRBD2 (5 bases). V shed 3 bases and J shed 1 base, with 10 bases lying between them. The CDR3 runs to 14 residues. Germline V gene lookup returns CDR1 SGHRS and CDR2 YFSETQ. The CDR3 loop reads CASSYGESQETQYF. Written as DNA, the CDR3 is TGCGCCAGCAGCTACGGGGAATCCCAAGAGACCCAGTACTTC.

This rearrangement joins TRBV2 to TRBJ2-5; the match to TRBD2 covers 8 bases. Germline trimming cut 4 bases from V and 0 bases from J; bases unmatched to any gene: 4. This CDR3 has 15 amino acids. Germline V lookup: CDR1 SNHLY, CDR2 FYNNEI. The CDR3 loop reads CASSGLASNQETQYF. The CDR3 nucleotides read TGTGCCAGCAGTGGACTAGCGAGTAACCAAGAGACCCAGTACTTC.

This clone appeared a few times. The chain has TRBV6-1 and TRBJ2-1; D uncertain. V lost 5 bases to trimming and J lost 4 bases, with 15 bases between them. The CDR3 sequence is 15 residues long. The germline V gene encodes CDR1 MNHNS and CDR2 SASEGT. CDR3 loop: CASSLWADKYNEQFF. In DNA, the CDR3 is TGTGCCAGCAGTCTCTGGGCAGACAAGTACAATGAGCAGTTCTTC.

This CDR3 reads CASSQDLWGASGRGSYEQYF. Here the CDR3 DNA reads TGTGCCAGCAGCCAAGATTTGTGGGGGGCTAGCGGGAGAGGGTCCTACGAGCAGTACTTC. The chain has TRBV4-2 and TRBJ2-7, with 10 bases aligning to TRBD2. This CDR3 has 20 residues. V dropped 0 bases and J dropped 1; count of bases not matched to a gene: 15. Germline loops: CDR1 LGHNA, CDR2 YNFKEQ.

The rearrangement links TRBV10-1 to TRBJ2-5, with D perhaps TRBD2 (6 bases). CDR1 is WNHNN and CDR2 is SYGVQD in the germline V gene (reference sequence). The CDR3 covers 13 residues. In DNA, the CDR3 is TGCGATTGCCCGGGAGATAGGCAAGAGACCCAGTACTTC. Translating gives CDCPGDRQETQYF.